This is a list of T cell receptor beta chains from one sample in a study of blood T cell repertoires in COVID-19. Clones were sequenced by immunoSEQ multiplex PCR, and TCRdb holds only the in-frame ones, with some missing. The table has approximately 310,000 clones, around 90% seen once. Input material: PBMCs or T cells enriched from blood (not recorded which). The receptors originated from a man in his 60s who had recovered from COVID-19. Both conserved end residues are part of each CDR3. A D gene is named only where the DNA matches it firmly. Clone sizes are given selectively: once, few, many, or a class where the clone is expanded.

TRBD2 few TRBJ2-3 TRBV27 CASMGLAVADTQYF TGTGCCAGCATGGGGCTAGCGGTGGCAGATACGCAGTATTTT
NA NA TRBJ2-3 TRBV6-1 CASSEGIERNTDTQYF TGTGCCAGCAGTGAAGGAATTGAGAGAAACACAGATACGCAGTATTTT
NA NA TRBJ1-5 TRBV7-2 CASSLINGNQPQHF TGTGCCAGCAGCTTAATAAATGGCAATCAGCCCCAGCATTTT
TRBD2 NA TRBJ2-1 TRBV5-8 CASSLGDLYAGGNEQFF TGTGCCAGCAGCTTGGGAGATTTGTATGCGGGGGGCAATGAGCAGTTCTTC
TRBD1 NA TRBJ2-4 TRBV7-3 CASSLHPGQGTKNIQYF TGTGCCAGCAGCCTACATCCGGGACAGGGAACCAAAAACATTCAGTACTTC
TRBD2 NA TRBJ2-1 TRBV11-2 CASHSGGTGLAYNEQFF TGTGCCAGCCACTCTGGGGGCACGGGACTAGCCTACAATGAGCAGTTCTTC
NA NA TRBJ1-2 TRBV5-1 CASSLPSGAGRSYTF TGCGCCAGCAGCCTGCCCTCAGGGGCAGGTAGGAGTTACACCTTC
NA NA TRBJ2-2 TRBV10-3 CATRGPRERTGELFF TGTGCCACCCGAGGCCCAAGGGAGCGGACCGGGGAGCTGTTTTTT
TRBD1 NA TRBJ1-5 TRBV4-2 CASSQGTGPNQPQHF TGTGCCAGCAGCCAAGGGACAGGTCCCAATCAGCCCCAGCATTTT
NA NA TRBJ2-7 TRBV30 CASTGDGSYEQYF TGTGCCTCGACGGGGGACGGATCCTACGAGCAGTACTTC
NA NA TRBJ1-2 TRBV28 CASSSASAQGNYGYTF TGTGCCAGCAGTTCGGCATCGGCGCAGGGGAACTATGGCTACACCTTC
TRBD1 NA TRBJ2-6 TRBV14 CASSPSLAGGLSGANVLTF TGTGCCAGCAGCCCATCACTGGCAGGGGGCCTCTCCGGGGCCAACGTCCTGACTTTC
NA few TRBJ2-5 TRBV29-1 CSVAQGQETQYF TGCAGCGTTGCCCAGGGACAAGAGACCCAGTACTTC
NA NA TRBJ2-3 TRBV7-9 CASSQAGADTQYF TGTGCCAGCAGCCAAGCGGGCGCAGATACGCAGTATTTT
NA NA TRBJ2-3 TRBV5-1 CASSLVAGTSTDTQYF TGCGCCAGCAGCTTGGTAGCAGGGACTAGCACAGATACGCAGTATTTT
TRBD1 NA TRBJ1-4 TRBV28 CASSLGQGAGEKLFF TGTGCCAGCAGTCTGGGACAGGGGGCCGGTGAAAAACTGTTTTTT
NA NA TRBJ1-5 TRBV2 CASNIWGGGNQPQHF TGTGCCAGCAACATATGGGGAGGGGGCAATCAGCCCCAGCATTTT
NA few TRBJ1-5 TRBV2 CASSDQGPQHF TGTGCCAGCAGTGATCAGGGGCCCCAGCATTTT
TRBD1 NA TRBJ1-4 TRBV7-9 CASSLGQGRGTNEKLFF TGTGCCAGCAGCCTCGGACAGGGTCGAGGAACTAATGAAAAACTGTTTTTT
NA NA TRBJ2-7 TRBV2 CASGGRGNYEQYF TGTGCCAGCGGTGGCAGGGGAAACTACGAGCAGTACTTC
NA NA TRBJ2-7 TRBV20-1 CSASGKSLYF TGCAGTGCTAGCGGGAAATCACTGTACTTC
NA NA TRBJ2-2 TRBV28 CASRREIAGELFF TGTGCCAGCAGACGGGAGATTGCCGGGGAGCTGTTTTTT
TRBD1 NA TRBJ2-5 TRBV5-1 CASSLKDRGQPSQETQYF TGCGCCAGCAGCCTTAAGGACAGGGGGCAGCCGAGCCAAGAGACCCAGTACTTC
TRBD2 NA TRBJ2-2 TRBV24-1 CATSDPFFSGIPGELFF TGTGCCACCAGTGATCCCTTTTTTAGCGGGATTCCCGGGGAGCTGTTTTTT
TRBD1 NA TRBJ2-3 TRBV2 CASSKEGQTSTDTQYF TGTGCCAGCAGTAAAGAGGGACAGACTAGCACAGATACGCAGTATTTT
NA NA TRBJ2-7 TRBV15 CATSRGGDSGEQYF TGTGCCACCAGCAGAGGGGGGGACTCAGGCGAGCAGTACTTC
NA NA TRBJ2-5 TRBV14 CASSQDPLETQYF TGTGCCAGCAGCCAAGACCCGTTAGAGACCCAGTACTTC
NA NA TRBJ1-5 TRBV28 CASSSPTPRRSRGKPQHF TGTGCCAGCAGTTCACCTACCCCACGGCGCAGTAGAGGGAAGCCCCAGCATTTT
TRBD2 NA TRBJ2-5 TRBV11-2 CASSLGLAPQETQYF TGTGCCAGCAGCTTGGGACTAGCGCCCCAAGAGACCCAGTACTTC
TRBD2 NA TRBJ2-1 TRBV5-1 CASSTGLAGGTDNEQFF TGCGCCAGCAGCACGGGACTAGCGGGAGGTACGGACAATGAGCAGTTCTTC
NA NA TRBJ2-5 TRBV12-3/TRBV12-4 CASSLAYQETQYF TGTGCCAGCAGTTTAGCGTATCAAGAGACCCAGTACTTC
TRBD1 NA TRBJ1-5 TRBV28 CASRKSGQGAWDQPQHF TGTGCCAGCAGAAAATCGGGACAGGGGGCATGGGATCAGCCCCAGCATTTT
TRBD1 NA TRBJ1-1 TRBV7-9 CASSSDREMSEAFF TGTGCCAGCAGCTCGGACAGGGAAATGAGTGAAGCTTTCTTT
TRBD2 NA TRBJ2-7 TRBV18 CASSPGRAGPSYEQYF TGTGCCAGCTCACCAGGGAGGGCAGGCCCCTCCTACGAGCAGTACTTC
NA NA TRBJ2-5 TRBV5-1 CASSALQGQETQYF TGCGCCAGCAGCGCGCTACAGGGCCAAGAGACCCAGTACTTC
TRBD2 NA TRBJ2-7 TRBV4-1 CASSPTSGMSYEQYF TGCGCCAGCAGCCCGACGAGCGGGATGTCCTACGAGCAGTACTTC
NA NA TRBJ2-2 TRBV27 CASSLLNTGELFF TGTGCCAGCAGTTTACTGAACACCGGGGAGCTGTTTTTT
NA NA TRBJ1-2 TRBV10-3 CAIRELLNYGYTF TGTGCCATTAGAGAATTACTAAACTATGGCTACACCTTC
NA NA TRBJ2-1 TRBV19 CASSRGVVGYNEQFF TGTGCCAGTAGCCGAGGAGTTGTGGGCTACAATGAGCAGTTCTTC
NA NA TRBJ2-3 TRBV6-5 CASSFQNEPTDTQYF TGTGCCAGCAGTTTCCAGAACGAACCCACAGATACGCAGTATTTT
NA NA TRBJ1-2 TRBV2 CASSKTQGVPDYGYTF TGTGCCAGCAGTAAAACACAGGGCGTGCCGGACTATGGCTACACCTTC
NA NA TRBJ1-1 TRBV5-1 CASSLVLGGTEAFF TGCGCCAGCAGCTTGGTTTTGGGGGGAACTGAAGCTTTCTTT
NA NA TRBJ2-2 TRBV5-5 CASSFEEARNTGELFF TGTGCCAGCAGCTTTGAGGAGGCCAGGAACACCGGGGAGCTGTTTTTT
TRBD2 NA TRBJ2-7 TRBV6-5 CASSYSGRNSYEQYF TGTGCCAGCAGTTACAGCGGGAGGAACTCCTACGAGCAGTACTTC
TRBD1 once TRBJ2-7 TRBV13 CASSFSGTGTYEQYF TGTGCCAGCAGCTTCTCTGGGACAGGAACCTACGAGCAGTACTTC
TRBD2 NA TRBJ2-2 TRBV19 CASSRGGSTGELFF TGTGCCAGTTCCCGCGGCGGGAGCACCGGGGAGCTGTTTTTT
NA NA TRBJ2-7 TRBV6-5 CASSYLGGSEQYF TGTGCCAGCAGTTACTTGGGGGGAAGCGAGCAGTACTTC
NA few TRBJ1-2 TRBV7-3 CASSLITAGEPPNYGYTF TGTGCCAGCAGCTTGATAACCGCCGGTGAGCCACCTAACTATGGCTACACCTTC
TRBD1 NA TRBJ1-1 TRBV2 CASTLTGSEAFF TGTGCCAGCACCCTGACAGGGAGTGAAGCTTTCTTT